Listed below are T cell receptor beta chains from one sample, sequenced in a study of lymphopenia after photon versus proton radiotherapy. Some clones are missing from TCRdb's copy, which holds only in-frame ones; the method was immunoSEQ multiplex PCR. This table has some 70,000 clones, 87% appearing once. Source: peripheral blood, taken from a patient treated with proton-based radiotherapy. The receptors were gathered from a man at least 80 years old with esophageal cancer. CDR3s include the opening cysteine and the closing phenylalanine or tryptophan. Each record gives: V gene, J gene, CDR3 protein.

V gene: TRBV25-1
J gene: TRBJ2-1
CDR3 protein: CASSGGGGFAEQFF

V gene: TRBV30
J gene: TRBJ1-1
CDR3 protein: CASSGRVYTEAFF

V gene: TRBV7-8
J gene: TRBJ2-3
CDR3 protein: CASSPKSGGAGTQYF

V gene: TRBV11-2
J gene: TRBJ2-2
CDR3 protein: CASSLSTGTGELFF

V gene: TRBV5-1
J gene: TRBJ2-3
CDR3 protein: CASSWPLETSDTQYF

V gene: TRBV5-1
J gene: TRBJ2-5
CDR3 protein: CASSLKLNSGETQYF

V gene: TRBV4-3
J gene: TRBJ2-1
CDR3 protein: CASSQLIGQGYYNEQFF

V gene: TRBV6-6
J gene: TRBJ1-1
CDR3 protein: CASSNRISNTEAFF

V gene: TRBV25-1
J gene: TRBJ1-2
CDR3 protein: CASSESKGAGDGYTF

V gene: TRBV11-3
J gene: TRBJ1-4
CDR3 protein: CASSSGVLDEKLFF